This TCR beta chain was recovered during a study of shared clonotypes between healthy human individuals. Study-level results: Generally, naive subsets (rather than memory subsets) showed larger estimated richness. Naive CD4 clonotype sharing across several donors was about 5%.

Remarks on this clone: Its antigen is unidentified. Other DNA sequences within the sample encode an identical CDR3.

CD8 cells classed as naive were CD45RO-negative and positively selected for CCR7, excluding terminally differentiated effector memory CD45RA+ cells. Nashville, Tennessee was home to all donors, who were Caucasian adults. V lost 9 bases, J lost 4 bases, and 2 bases stayed unmatched. The CDR3 totals 12 residues. Per germline, CDR1 MDHEN and CDR2 SYDVKM. In the authors' workflow: ImmunoSEQ only sent back junction sequences with no quality scores, so filtering was done differently. Generated by immunoSEQ multiplex PCR, the TCRdb table keeps only in-frame clones and is missing some. V, J and clone size derive from that table, while D and trimming were established from the DNA sequence. The data contain about 1,800,000 clones, about 95% of them seen just once; the ten biggest clones take up roughly 1.2%.

The sample was naive CD8+ T cells sorted from blood. The clonotype originates from a man aged 18 to 30 in good health. The chain joins TRBV28 to TRBJ2-7, with TRBD1 identical over 11 bases. The CDR3 DNA reads TGTGCCAGTCGGGACAGGGGGTACGAGCAGTACTTC. Translating it yields CASRDRGYEQYF.